This T cell receptor beta chain comes out of a study of T cell changes during pregnancy in multiple sclerosis. TCRdb keeps only in-frame clones here, not all; method: immunoSEQ multiplex PCR. There are tens of thousands of clones in the sample; 80% to 95% occur only once, and under 2% lies in the top ten. Trimming left V 7 bases short and J 1 base short, with 8 bases between. The length of the CDR3 is 13 residues. Germline loops: CDR1 ENHRY, CDR2 SYGVKD. Material: peripheral blood, obtained in the second trimester of pregnancy. The J gene is TRBJ2-1, the V gene TRBV10-3; TRBD2 is a possible D gene (6 bases). The sequence was collected from a female donor with multiple sclerosis, enrolled in a pregnancy study. CDR3 DNA sequence: TGTGCCATCACCGGGGGATCCTACAATGAGCAGTTCTTC. Translated: CAITGGSYNEQFF.